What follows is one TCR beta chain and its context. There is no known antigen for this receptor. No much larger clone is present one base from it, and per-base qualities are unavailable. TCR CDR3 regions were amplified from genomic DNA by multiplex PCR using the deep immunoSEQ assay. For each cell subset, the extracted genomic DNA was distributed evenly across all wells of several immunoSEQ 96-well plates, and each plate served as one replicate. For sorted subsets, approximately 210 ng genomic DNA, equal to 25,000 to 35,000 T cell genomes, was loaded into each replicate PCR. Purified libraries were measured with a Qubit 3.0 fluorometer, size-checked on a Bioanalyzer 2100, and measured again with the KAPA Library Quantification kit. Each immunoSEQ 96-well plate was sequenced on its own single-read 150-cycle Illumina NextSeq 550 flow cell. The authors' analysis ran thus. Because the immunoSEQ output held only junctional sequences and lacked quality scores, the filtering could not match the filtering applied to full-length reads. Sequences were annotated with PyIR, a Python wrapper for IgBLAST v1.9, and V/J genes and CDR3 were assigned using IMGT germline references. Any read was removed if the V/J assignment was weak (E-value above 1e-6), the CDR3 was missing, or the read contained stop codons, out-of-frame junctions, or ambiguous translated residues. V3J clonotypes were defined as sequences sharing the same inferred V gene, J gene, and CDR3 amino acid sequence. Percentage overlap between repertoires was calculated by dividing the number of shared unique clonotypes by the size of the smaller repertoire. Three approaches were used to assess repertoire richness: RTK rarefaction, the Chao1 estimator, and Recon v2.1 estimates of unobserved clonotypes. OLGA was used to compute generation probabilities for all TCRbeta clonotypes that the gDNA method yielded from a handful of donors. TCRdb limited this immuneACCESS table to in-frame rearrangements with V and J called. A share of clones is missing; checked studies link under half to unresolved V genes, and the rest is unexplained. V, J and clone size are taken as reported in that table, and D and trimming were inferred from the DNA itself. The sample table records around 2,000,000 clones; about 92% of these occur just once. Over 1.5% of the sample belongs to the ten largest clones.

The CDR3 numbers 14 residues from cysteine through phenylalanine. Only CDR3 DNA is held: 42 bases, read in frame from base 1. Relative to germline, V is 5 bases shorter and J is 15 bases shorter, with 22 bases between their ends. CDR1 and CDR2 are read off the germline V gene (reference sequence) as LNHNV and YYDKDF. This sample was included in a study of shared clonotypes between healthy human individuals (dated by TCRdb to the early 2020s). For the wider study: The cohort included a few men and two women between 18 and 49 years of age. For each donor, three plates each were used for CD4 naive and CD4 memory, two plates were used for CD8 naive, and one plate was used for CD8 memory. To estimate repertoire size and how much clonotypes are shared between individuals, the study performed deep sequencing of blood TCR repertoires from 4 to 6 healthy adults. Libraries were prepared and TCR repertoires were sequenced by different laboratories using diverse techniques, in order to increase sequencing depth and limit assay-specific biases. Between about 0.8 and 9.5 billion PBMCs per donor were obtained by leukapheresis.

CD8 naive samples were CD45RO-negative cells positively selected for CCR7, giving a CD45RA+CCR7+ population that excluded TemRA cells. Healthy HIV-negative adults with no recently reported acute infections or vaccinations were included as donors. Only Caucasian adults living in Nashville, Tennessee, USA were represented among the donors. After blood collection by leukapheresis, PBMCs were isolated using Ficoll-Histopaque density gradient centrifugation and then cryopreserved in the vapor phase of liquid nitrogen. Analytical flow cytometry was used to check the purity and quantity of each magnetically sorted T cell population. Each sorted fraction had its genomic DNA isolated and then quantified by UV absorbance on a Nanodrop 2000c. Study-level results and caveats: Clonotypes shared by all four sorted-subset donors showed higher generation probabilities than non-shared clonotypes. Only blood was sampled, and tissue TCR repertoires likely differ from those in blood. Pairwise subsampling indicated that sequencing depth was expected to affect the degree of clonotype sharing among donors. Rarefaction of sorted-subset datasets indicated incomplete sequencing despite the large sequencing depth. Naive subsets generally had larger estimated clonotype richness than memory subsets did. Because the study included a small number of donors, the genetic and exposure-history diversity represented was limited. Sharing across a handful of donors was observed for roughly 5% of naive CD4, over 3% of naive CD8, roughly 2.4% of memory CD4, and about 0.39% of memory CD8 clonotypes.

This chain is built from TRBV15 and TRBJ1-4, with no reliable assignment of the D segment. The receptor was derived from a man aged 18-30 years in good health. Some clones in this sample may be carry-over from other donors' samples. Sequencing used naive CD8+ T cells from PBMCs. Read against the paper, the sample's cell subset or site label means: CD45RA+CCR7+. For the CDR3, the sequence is CATSRIIDEKGLFF. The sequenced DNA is TGTGCCACCAGCCGGATCATCGACGAAAAAGGATTGTTTTTT.